These 27 T cell receptor beta chains originate from one sample sequenced in a study of cytomegalovirus exposure and HLA in healthy donors. The study ran its PCR with 60 Vbeta and 13 Jbeta primers. Only in-frame clones appear in the TCRdb table, and some are missing; sequencing was by immunoSEQ multiplex PCR. Of over 110,000 clones listed, roughly two thirds are singletons. The sequenced sample consisted of PBMCs. These receptors all stem from a woman between 35 and 50 years old in good health and CMV-seronegative.

The CDR3 DNA is TGTGCCAGCTCACCGGCCGGGGTGGGCTATGGCTACACCTTC. Translating gives CASSPAGVGYGYTF. This rearrangement joins TRBV18 to TRBJ1-2; D uncertain. The V gene's germline CDR1 is KGHSH and CDR2 LQKENI. The V and J ends lost 3 bases and 4 bases respectively, with 12 bases between them. CDR3 size: 14 residues.

Here the CDR3 reads CASSLDPAGFEQYV. CDR3 bases: TGTGCCAGCAGCTTAGATCCCGCAGGCTTCGAGCAGTACGTC. V is TRBV11-2 and J is TRBJ2-7; D ambiguous. With 0 bases removed from V and 6 bases from J, the gap between germline ends came to 12 bases. Germline V CDR1 and CDR2: SGHAT, FQNNGV. This CDR3 has 14 residues.

The gene calls are TRBV7-2 and TRBJ1-5; 10 nucleotides align to TRBD1. The CDR3 has 15 residues. The V gene end was trimmed by 5 bases and the J gene end by 6 bases; junction bases not matched to a gene: 7. The germline gives CDR1 SGHTA, CDR2 FQGNSA. For the CDR3, the DNA is TGTGCCAGCAGCCGAACGACAGGGGGCTCTCAGCCCCAGCATTTT. Amino acids: CASSRTTGGSQPQHF. Full variable domain (outside the CDR3, taken from reference TRBV7-2 and TRBJ1-5): GAGVSQSPSNKVTEKGKDVELRCDPISGHTALYWYRQSLGQGLEFLIYFQGNSAPDKSGLPSDRFSAERTGGSVSTLTIQRTQQEDSAVYLCASSRTTGGSQPQHFGDGTRLSIL.

The chain carries TRBV4-1 and TRBJ2-1; 9 nucleotides align to TRBD2. The CDR3 is 15 amino acids. Losses at the gene ends were 1 base for V and 7 bases for J; bases not matched to a gene: 5. Germline CDR1 MGHRA, CDR2 YSYEKL. CDR3 bases: TGCGCCAGCAGCCAAGTCCTAGCGGGGATTAATGAGCAGTTCTTC. It yields the protein CASSQVLAGINEQFF.

This clone showed up just a few times. The J gene is TRBJ2-7, the V gene TRBV5-6, with TRBD2 identical over 7 bases. From germline, CDR1 is SGHDT and CDR2 YYEEEE. V lost 6 bases, J lost 7 bases, and 7 bases stayed unmatched. This CDR3 comprises 12 residues. This CDR3 is CASTFMGGEQYF. CDR3 nucleotides: TGTGCCAGCACCTTCATGGGAGGGGAGCAGTACTTC.

The gene calls are TRBV18 and TRBJ1-4, with a tentative D call TRBD1 (6 bases). This CDR3 has 15 residues. Germline lookup yields CDR1 KGHSH and CDR2 LQKENI. Trimming removed 0 bases at V and 4 bases at J, with 9 bases between. The DNA of the CDR3 is TGTGCCAGCTCACCACCCGGCAGGGGTAATGAAAAACTGTTTTTT. Its translation: CASSPPGRGNEKLFF.

The chain uses TRBV28 and TRBJ1-6; 7 nucleotides line up with TRBD1. The J segment lost 7 bases and the V segment lost 4 bases, leaving 4 bases of the junction unmatched. Germline loops: CDR1 MDHEN, CDR2 SYDVKM. The CDR3 is made up of 14 amino acids. CDR3 sequence (DNA): TGTGCCAGCAGTTGGCAGGGGGAAAATTCACCCCTCCACTTT. As protein: CASSWQGENSPLHF. The full variable domain, completed using reference TRBV28 and TRBJ1-6, is DVKVTQSSRYLVKRTGEKVFLECVQDMDHENMFWYRQDPGLGLRLIYFSYDVKMKEKGDIPEGYSVSREKKERFSLILESASTNQTSMYLCASSWQGENSPLHFGNGTRLTVT.

This clone was found a few times. This rearrangement joins TRBV10-3 to TRBJ1-1; D is uncertain. The V end lost 2 bases, the J end lost 6 bases, and 10 bases lay between the germline ends. Germline values: CDR1 ENHRY, CDR2 SYGVKD. This CDR3 spans 13 amino acids. Here the CDR3 DNA reads TGTGCCATCAGTGAGGGGAGTGTTGCTGAAGCTTTCTTT. This gives the protein CAISEGSVAEAFF.

This sequence joins TRBV5-1 and TRBJ1-1, with 10 positions matching TRBD1. V dropped 4 bases and J dropped 4; count of bases not matched to a gene: 7. The CDR3 has 15 residues. Germline-derived CDR1 and CDR2 are SGHRS and YFSETQ. The CDR3 region has the DNA TGCGCCAGCAGCCCGACGACAGGGGGCGGCACTGAAGCTTTCTTT. Protein: CASSPTTGGGTEAFF.

The chain combines TRBV7-9 with TRBJ1-1; TRBD1 might be the D (5 bases). The CDR3 length is 13 residues. Trimming left V 5 bases short and J 1 base short, with 8 bases between. CDR1 SEHNR and CDR2 FQNEAQ come from the germline V gene (reference sequence). The CDR3 region has the DNA TGTGCCAGCAGCCCCACAGGGAACACTGAAGCTTTCTTT. Amino acid sequence: CASSPTGNTEAFF.

V and J are TRBV6-5 and TRBJ2-3; TRBD1 is a possible D gene (5 bases). Germline V gives CDR1 MNHEY, CDR2 SVGAGI. The CDR3 is made up of 15 amino acids. Trimming took off 2 bases at V and 2 bases at J, with 11 bases between the two ends. Written as DNA, the CDR3 is TGTGCCAGCAGTTACGGGGCGTACAACACAGATACGCAGTATTTT. Its protein is CASSYGAYNTDTQYF.

V usage is TRBV18 and J usage is TRBJ1-1; 7 nucleotides agree with TRBD1. The germline V gene encodes CDR1 KGHSH and CDR2 LQKENI. V lost 5 bases to trimming and J lost 0 bases; unmatched junction nucleotides: 3. The CDR3 runs 14 residues. CDR3 nucleotides: TGTGCCAGCTCAGTCGGACAGGTGAACACTGAAGCTTTCTTT. Its translation is CASSVGQVNTEAFF. The whole variable domain, filled in from reference TRBV18 and TRBJ1-1, reads NAGVMQNPRHLVRRRGQEARLRCSPMKGHSHVYWYRQLPEEGLKFMVYLQKENIIDESGMPKERFSAEFPKEGPSILRIQQVVRGDSAAYFCASSVGQVNTEAFFGQGTRLTVV.

V and J are TRBV5-1 and TRBJ1-1; a possible D gene is TRBD1 (5 bases). The V and J ends lost 2 bases and 8 bases respectively, with 10 bases between them. Germline-derived CDR1 and CDR2 are SGHRS and YFSETQ. The CDR3 has 12 residues. For the CDR3, the DNA is TGCGCCAGCAGCTTAGACAGCCTCGAAGCTTTCTTT. Translation: CASSLDSLEAFF. Supplemented by reference TRBV5-1 and TRBJ1-1, the full variable domain reads KAGVTQTPRYLIKTRGQQVTLSCSPISGHRSVSWYQQTPGQGLQFLFEYFSETQRNKGNFPGRFSGRQFSNSRSEMNVSTLELGDSALYLCASSLDSLEAFFGQGTRLTVV.

The chain couples TRBV27 to TRBJ1-4, with a weak D call TRBD1 (6 bases). CDR1 MNHEY and CDR2 SMNVEV come from the germline V gene (reference sequence). CDR3 size: 15 residues. V was cut by 6 bases and J by 4 bases, with 15 bases left in between. The CDR3 protein is CASSPRGLGNEKLFF. In DNA, the CDR3 is TGTGCCAGCAGCCCGAGGGGGTTAGGTAATGAAAAACTGTTTTTT.

This clone has only a few counts. The rearrangement uses TRBV7-8 and TRBJ2-7, with D unclear. The CDR3 is 12 residues long. Trimming left V 1 base short and J 3 bases short, with 4 bases between. CDR1 and CDR2 (germline): SGHVS, FQNEAQ. The CDR3 coding sequence is TGTGCCAGCAGCTTAGTTCTCTACGAGCAGTACTTC. Amino acid sequence: CASSLVLYEQYF.

The chain carries TRBV6-5 and TRBJ2-1; D gene ambiguous. Germline-derived CDR1 and CDR2 are MNHEY and SVGAGI. The CDR3 runs to 15 residues. Between the trimmed V and J ends, which lost 0 bases and 2 bases, there was a span of 8 bases. The CDR3 sequence: CASSYSPSPYNEQFF. In DNA form, the CDR3 reads TGTGCCAGCAGTTACTCCCCTTCCCCCTACAATGAGCAGTTCTTC.

The chain uses TRBV25-1 and TRBJ2-3, with 10 bases fitting TRBD2. CDR3 length: 16 residues. CDR1 and CDR2 from the germline V gene are MGHDK and SYGVNS. V lost 6 bases and J lost 5; bases outside the gene matches: 11. Here the CDR3 DNA reads TGTGCCAGCAGCCTACTAGCGGGGACCTCGAGAGATACGCAGTATTTT. Its translation: CASSLLAGTSRDTQYF.

V usage is TRBV11-2 and J usage is TRBJ2-1; tentative D call: TRBD1 (9 bases). V lost 4 bases and J 10 bases, leaving 26 bases between the germline ends. Germline-derived CDR1 and CDR2 are SGHAT and FQNNGV. This CDR3 contains 17 residues. The CDR3 spells CASSSDMSNSGTGEQFF. The CDR3 nucleotides are TGTGCCAGCAGCTCCGACATGTCAAATAGCGGGACAGGGGAGCAGTTCTTC.

The chain links TRBV4-3 to TRBJ1-3; 7 bases align to TRBD1. Trimming removed 3 bases from V and 2 bases from J; junction bases left unmatched: 7. CDR3 length: 16 amino acids. CDR1 is LGHNA and CDR2 is YSLEER in the germline V gene. CDR3: CASSHEGQKPGNTIYF. The CDR3 bases are TGCGCCAGCAGCCACGAGGGACAGAAGCCTGGAAACACCATATATTTT.

The V gene is TRBV7-8, the J gene TRBJ1-1, with D possibly TRBD1 on 6 matching bases. Germline values: CDR1 SGHVS, CDR2 FQNEAQ. The V gene lost 3 bases and the J gene lost 1 base, with 15 bases spanning the gap. This CDR3 contains 16 residues. CDR3 amino acids: CASSFQLTGQNTEAFF. CDR3 DNA sequence: TGTGCCAGCAGCTTTCAACTCACAGGGCAGAACACTGAAGCTTTCTTT. The full variable domain, rest sourced from reference TRBV7-8 and TRBJ1-1, is GAGVSQSPRYKVAKRGQDVALRCDPISGHVSLFWYQQALGQGPEFLTYFQNEAQLDKSGLPSDRFFAERPEGSVSTLKIQRTQQEDSAVYLCASSFQLTGQNTEAFFGQGTRLTVV.

This clone was counted between two and nine times. V gene TRBV6-1 combines with J gene TRBJ1-2; no clear D. This CDR3 region has 16 residues. CDR1 is MNHNS and CDR2 is SASEGT in the germline V gene. V lost 2 bases and J lost 4, with 17 bases in between. The CDR3 sequence is CASSERGRGDTYGYTF. The CDR3 nucleotides read TGTGCCAGCAGTGAACGAGGGCGGGGAGACACCTATGGCTACACCTTC.

The chain carries TRBV11-2 and TRBJ2-5; 7 nucleotides match TRBD1. The CDR3 contains 15 residues. Germline V gene sequence: CDR1 SGHAT, CDR2 FQNNGV. V shed 3 bases, J shed 2 bases, and the junction held 6 bases outside the gene matches. This CDR3 is CASSFRQGWQETQYF. CDR3 in DNA: TGTGCCAGCAGCTTCCGACAGGGATGGCAAGAGACCCAGTACTTC.

This clone was seen once. J is TRBJ1-5 and V is TRBV7-8; D is unresolved. This CDR3 region has 16 residues. The V gene's germline CDR1 is SGHVS and CDR2 FQNEAQ. Trimming pared 3 bases from V and 7 bases from J, leaving 19 bases between. The CDR3 coding sequence is TGTGCCAGCAGCTTTACCTTGGACTCGGCGGGACAGCCCCAGCATTTT. Translation gives CASSFTLDSAGQPQHF. Full variable domain (outside the CDR3, taken from reference TRBV7-8 and TRBJ1-5): GAGVSQSPRYKVAKRGQDVALRCDPISGHVSLFWYQQALGQGPEFLTYFQNEAQLDKSGLPSDRFFAERPEGSVSTLKIQRTQQEDSAVYLCASSFTLDSAGQPQHFGDGTRLSIL.

This clone was recorded once. The chain couples TRBV15 to TRBJ2-1; TRBD1 agrees at 9 bases. CDR3 length: 15 amino acids. CDR1 LNHNV and CDR2 YYDKDF come from the germline V gene (reference sequence). With V trimmed by 3 bases and J by 5 bases, 5 bases remained unmatched. In nucleotides, the CDR3 is TGTGCCACCAGCAGGGTGGGACAGGGCGACAATGAGCAGTTCTTC. This sequence encodes CATSRVGQGDNEQFF.

The chain recombines TRBV11-2 with TRBJ2-7; D gene ambiguous. Germline-derived CDR1 and CDR2 are SGHAT and FQNNGV. V gave up 4 bases and J gave up 0 bases, with 10 bases separating them. The CDR3 has 14 amino acids. DNA of the CDR3: TGTGCCAGCAGCTCGGGTCCTAGCTCCTACGAGCAGTACGTC. It yields the protein CASSSGPSSYEQYV.

The rearrangement uses TRBV9 and TRBJ2-3; 7 bases fit TRBD2. Trimming took 6 bases from V and 1 from J; bases not matched to a gene: 11. There are 16 residues in the CDR3. The germline gives CDR1 SGDLS, CDR2 YYNGEE. The CDR3 sequence: CASTAGLTTGTDTQYF. Here the CDR3 DNA reads TGTGCCAGCACAGCGGGGCTAACAACCGGCACAGATACGCAGTATTTT.

The chain employs TRBV4-1 and TRBJ2-3; 15 bases map to TRBD2. Germline CDR1 is MGHRA and CDR2 is YSYEKL. The CDR3 totals 21 residues. Germline trimming cut 1 base from V and 6 bases from J; bases unmatched to any gene: 17. The CDR3 sequence: CASSQAGGLAGGLSSSDTQYF. DNA for the CDR3: TGCGCCAGCAGCCAAGCCGGAGGACTAGCGGGGGGGTTATCCTCCAGTGATACGCAGTATTTT.